This T cell receptor beta chain was obtained from a study of T cell responses to AZD1222 COVID-19 vaccine. Study outcomes and limitations: Among AZD1222 vaccinees, only five to seven were seropositive at baseline. Once two AZD1222 doses were given, Spike-specific TCR breadth and depth went up. Distributed over spike, vaccine-associated CD4 TCRs predominated at 160-218 and 743-854.

In regard to this clone: Its target is unknown.

Assay used: immunoSEQ multiplex PCR; TCRdb lists only in-frame clones, some missing. The data hold about 150,000 clones, with over 75% observed a single time. Recipients boosted at about 4 weeks or about 12 weeks are pooled. The V end was cut by 2 bases, the J end by 1 base, with 11 bases between. Germline lookup yields CDR1 SGHRS and CDR2 YFSETQ. CDR3 length: 15 amino acids. The input for sequencing was peripheral blood, taken 28 days after the second AZD1222 dose. The chain has TRBV5-1 and TRBJ2-3, with D maybe TRBD2 (5 bases). This TCR was recovered from an adult who received the AZD1222 COVID-19 vaccine. Here the CDR3 reads CASSLVAPGTDTQYF. The CDR3, as DNA: TGCGCCAGCAGCTTAGTAGCGCCGGGCACAGATACGCAGTATTTT.